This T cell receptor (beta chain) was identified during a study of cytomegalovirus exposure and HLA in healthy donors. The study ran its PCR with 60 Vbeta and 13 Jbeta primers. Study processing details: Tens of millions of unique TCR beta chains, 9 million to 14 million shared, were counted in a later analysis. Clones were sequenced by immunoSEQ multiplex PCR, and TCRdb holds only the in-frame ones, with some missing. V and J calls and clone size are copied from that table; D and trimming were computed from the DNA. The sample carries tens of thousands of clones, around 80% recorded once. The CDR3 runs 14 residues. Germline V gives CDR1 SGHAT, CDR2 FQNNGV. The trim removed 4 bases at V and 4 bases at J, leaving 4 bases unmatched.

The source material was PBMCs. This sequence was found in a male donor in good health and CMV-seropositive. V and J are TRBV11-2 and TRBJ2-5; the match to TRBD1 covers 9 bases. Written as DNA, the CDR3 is TGTGCCAGCAGCTCACAGGGGGCTCGAGAGACCCAGTACTTC. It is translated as CASSSQGARETQYF.